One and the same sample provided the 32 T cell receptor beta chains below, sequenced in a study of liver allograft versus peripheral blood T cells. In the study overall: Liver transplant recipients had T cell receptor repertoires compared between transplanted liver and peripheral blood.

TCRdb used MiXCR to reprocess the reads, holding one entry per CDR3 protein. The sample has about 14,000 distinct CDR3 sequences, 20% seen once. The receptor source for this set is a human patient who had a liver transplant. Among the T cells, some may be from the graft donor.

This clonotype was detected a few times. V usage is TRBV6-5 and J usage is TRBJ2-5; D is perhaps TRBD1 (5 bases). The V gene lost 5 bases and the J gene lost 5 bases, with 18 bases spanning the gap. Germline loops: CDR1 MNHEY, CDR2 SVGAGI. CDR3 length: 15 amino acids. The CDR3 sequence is CASSANTGSWETQYF. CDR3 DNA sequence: TGTGCCAGCAGTGCCAACACAGGCAGTTGGGAGACCCAGTACTTC.

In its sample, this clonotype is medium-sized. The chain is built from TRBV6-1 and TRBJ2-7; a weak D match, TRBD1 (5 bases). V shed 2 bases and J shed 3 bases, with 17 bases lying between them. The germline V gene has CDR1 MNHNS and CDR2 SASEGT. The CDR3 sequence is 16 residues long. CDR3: CASSESLTTQGYEQYF. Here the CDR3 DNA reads TGTGCCAGCAGTGAATCCCTGACAACTCAGGGCTACGAGCAGTACTTC.

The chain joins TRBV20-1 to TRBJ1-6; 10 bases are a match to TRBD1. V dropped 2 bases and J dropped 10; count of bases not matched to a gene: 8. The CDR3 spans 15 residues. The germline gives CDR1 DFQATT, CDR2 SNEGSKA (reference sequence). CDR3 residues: CSARPTGTGDSPLHF. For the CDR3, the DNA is TGCAGTGCTAGACCAACCGGGACAGGGGACTCACCCCTCCACTTT.

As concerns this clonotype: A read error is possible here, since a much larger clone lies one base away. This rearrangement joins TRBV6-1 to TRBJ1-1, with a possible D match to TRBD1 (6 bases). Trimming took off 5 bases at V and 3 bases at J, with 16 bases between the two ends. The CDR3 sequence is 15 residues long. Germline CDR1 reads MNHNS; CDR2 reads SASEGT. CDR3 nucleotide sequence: TGTGCCAGCAGTTATGGTAAGGGGGGTGACACTGAAGCTTTCTTT. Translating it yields CASSYGKGGDTEAFF.

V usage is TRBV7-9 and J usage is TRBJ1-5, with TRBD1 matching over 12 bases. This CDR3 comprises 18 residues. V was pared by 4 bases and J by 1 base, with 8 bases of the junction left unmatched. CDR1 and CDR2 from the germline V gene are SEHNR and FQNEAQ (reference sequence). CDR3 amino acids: CASSSGQGASWSNQPQHF. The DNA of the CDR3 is TGTGCCAGCAGCTCGGGACAGGGGGCTTCCTGGAGCAATCAGCCCCAGCATTTT.

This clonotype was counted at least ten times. CDR3 nucleotides: TGTGCCAGCTCACGGGGAGAGAACACTGAAGCTTTCTTT. Amino acid sequence: CASSRGENTEAFF. The genes are TRBV18 and TRBJ1-1; D gene uncertain. Germline V gene sequence: CDR1 KGHSH, CDR2 LQKENI. V gave up 4 bases and J gave up 1 base, with 7 bases separating them. The CDR3 extends over 13 amino acids.

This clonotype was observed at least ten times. The CDR3, as DNA: TGTGCCAGCAGCTTGTTCATGTCACCCCTCCACTTT. It codes for CASSLFMSPLHF. The rearrangement joins TRBV5-6 to TRBJ1-6; D gene ambiguous. CDR3 size: 12 residues. Looked up from germline, CDR1 is SGHDT and CDR2 is YYEEEE. V shed 1 base and J shed 10 bases, with 6 bases lying between them.

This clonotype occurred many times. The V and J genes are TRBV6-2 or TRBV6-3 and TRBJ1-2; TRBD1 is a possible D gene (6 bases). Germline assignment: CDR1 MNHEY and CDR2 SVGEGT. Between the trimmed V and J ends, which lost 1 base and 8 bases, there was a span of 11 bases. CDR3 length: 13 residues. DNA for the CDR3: TGTGCCAGCAGTTACTACAGGGAAGGCGGCTACACCTTC. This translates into CASSYYREGGYTF.

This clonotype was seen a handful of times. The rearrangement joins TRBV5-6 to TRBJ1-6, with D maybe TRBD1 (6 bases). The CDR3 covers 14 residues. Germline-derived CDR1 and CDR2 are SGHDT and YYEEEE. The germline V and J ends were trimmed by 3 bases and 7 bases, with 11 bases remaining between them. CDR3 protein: CASSSRDTNSPLHF. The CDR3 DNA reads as TGTGCCAGCAGCTCCCGGGACACCAATTCACCCCTCCACTTT.

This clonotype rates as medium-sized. In nucleotides, the CDR3 is TGTGCCAGTGTGGCAGGAGACATTTTCTATGGCTACACCTTC. Residues: CASVAGDIFYGYTF. The chain uses TRBV6-6 and TRBJ1-2, with no clear D. Trimming shortened V by 9 bases and J by 4 bases, and 18 bases separated the two germline ends. In germline, CDR1 is MNHNY, CDR2 SVGAGI (reference sequence). The CDR3 extends over 14 amino acids.

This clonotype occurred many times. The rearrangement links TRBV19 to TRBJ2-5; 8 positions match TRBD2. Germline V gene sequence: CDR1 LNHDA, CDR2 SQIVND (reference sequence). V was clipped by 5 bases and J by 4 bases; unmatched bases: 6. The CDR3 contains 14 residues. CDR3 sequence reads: CASSLGTSPETQYF. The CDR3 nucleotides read TGTGCCAGTAGTCTCGGGACTAGTCCAGAGACCCAGTACTTC.

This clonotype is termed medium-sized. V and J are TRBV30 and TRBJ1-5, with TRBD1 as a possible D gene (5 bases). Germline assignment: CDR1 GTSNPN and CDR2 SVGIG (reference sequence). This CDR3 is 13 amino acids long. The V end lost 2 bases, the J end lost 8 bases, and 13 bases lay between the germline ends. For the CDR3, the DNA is TGTGCCTGGAGTCCTGGGGGTAAAAAGCCCCAGCATTTT. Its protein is CAWSPGGKKPQHF.

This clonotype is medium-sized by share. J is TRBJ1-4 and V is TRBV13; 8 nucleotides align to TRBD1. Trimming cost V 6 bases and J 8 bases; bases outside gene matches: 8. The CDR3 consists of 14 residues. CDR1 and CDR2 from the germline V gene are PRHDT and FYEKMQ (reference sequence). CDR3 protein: CASSLDRGNEKLFF. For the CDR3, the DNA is TGTGCCAGCAGTCTAGACAGGGGAAACGAAAAACTGTTTTTT.

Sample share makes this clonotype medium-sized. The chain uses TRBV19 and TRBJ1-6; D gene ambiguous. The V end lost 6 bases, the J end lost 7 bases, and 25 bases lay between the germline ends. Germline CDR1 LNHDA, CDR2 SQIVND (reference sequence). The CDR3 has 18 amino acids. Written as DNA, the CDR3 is TGTGCCAGTAGCTCTCGGACGGGGTCGCGGCGTTTGAATTCACCCCTCCACTTT. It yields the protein CASSSRTGSRRLNSPLHF.

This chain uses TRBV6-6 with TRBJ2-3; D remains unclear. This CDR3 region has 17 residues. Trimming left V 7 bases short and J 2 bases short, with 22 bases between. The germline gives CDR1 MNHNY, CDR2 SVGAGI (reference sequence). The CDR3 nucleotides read TGTGCCAGCAAGAAATGGGTGGGAACTATCGACACAGATACGCAGTATTTT. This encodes CASKKWVGTIDTDTQYF.

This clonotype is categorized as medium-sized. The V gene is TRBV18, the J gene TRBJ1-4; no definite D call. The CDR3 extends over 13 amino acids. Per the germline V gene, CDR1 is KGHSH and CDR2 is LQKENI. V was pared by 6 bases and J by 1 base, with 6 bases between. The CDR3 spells CASSSRTNEKLFF. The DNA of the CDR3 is TGTGCCAGCTCGTCAAGAACTAATGAAAAACTGTTTTTT.

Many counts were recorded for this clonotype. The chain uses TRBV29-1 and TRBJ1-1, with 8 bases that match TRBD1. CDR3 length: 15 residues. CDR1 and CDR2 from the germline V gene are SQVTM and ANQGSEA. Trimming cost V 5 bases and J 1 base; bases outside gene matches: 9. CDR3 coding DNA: TGCAGCGTTTCGCAGGGGGCCCACCCGAACACTGAAGCTTTCTTT. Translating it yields CSVSQGAHPNTEAFF.

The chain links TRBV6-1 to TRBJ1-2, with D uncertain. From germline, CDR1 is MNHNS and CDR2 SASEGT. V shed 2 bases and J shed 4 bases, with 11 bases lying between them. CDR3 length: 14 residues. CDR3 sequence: CASSERESPYGYTF. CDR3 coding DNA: TGTGCCAGCAGTGAAAGGGAGTCGCCCTATGGCTACACCTTC.

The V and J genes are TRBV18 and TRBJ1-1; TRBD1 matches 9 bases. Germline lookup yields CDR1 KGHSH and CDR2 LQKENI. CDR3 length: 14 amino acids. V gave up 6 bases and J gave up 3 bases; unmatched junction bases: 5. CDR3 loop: CASSPRQGDTEAFF. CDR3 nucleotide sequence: TGTGCCAGCTCTCCTCGACAGGGGGACACTGAAGCTTTCTTT.

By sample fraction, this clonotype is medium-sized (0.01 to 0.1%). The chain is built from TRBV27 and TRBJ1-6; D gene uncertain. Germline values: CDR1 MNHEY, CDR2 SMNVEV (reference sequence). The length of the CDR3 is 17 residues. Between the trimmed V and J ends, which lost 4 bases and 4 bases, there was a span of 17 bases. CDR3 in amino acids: CASSWAGSEGYNSPLHF. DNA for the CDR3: TGTGCCAGCAGTTGGGCGGGGTCCGAGGGTTATAATTCACCCCTCCACTTT.

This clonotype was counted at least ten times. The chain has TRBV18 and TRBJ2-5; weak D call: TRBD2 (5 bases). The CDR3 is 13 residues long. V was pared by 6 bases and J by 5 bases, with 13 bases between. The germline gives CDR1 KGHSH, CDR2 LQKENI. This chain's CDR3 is CASSTVGSETQYF. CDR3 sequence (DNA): TGTGCCAGCTCCACAGTAGGGAGCGAGACCCAGTACTTC.

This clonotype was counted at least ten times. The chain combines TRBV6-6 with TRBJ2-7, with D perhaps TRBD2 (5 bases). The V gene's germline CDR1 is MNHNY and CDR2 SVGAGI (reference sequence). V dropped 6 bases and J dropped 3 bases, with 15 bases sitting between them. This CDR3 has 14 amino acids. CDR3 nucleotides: TGTGCCAGCAGACCGCCCGGGGTCTACTACGAGCAGTACTTC. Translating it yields CASRPPGVYYEQYF.

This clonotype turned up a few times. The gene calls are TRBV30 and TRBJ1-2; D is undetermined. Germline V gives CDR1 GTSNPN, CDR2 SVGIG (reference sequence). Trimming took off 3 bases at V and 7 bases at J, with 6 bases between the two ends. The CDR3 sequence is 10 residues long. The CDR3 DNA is TGTGCCTGGAGAAAGGGTGGCTACACCTTC. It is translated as CAWRKGGYTF.

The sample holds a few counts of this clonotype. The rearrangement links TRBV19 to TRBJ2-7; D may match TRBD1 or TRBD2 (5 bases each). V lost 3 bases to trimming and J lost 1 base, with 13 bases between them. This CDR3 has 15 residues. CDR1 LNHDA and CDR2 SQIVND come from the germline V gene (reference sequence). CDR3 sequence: CASSITGTASYEQYF. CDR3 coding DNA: TGTGCCAGTAGTATTACCGGGACCGCGTCCTACGAGCAGTACTTC.

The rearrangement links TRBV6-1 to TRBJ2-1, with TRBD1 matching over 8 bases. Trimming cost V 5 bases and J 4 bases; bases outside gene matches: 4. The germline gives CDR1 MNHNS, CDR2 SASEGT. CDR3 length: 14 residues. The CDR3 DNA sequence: TGTGCCAGCAGTATGACAGGGGATTACAATGAGCAGTTCTTC. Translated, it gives CASSMTGDYNEQFF.

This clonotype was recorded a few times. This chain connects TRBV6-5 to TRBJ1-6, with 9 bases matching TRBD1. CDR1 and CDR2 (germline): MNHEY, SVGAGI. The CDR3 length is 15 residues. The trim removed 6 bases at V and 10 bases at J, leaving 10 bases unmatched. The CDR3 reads CASSNPQGAGSPLHF. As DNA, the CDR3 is TGTGCCAGCAGCAACCCACAGGGGGCAGGATCACCCCTCCACTTT.

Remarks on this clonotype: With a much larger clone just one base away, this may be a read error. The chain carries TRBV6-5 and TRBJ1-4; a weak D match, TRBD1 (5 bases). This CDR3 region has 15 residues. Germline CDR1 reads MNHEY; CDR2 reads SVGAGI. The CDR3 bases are TGTGTCAGCAGCCGACAGTCTGCAACTAATGAAAAACTGTTTTTT. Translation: CVSSRQSATNEKLFF.

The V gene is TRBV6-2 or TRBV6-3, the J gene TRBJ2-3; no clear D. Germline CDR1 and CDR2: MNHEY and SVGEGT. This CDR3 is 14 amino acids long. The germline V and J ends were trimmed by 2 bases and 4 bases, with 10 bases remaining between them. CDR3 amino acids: CASSYAGVPDTQYF. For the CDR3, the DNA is TGTGCCAGCAGTTACGCTGGCGTTCCAGATACGCAGTATTTT.

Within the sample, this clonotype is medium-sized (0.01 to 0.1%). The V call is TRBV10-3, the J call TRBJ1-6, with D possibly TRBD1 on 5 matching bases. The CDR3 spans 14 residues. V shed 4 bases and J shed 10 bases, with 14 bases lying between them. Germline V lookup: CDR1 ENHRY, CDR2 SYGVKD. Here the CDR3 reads CAISVSRDESPLHF. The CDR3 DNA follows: TGTGCCATCAGTGTTAGCAGGGACGAGTCACCCCTCCACTTT.

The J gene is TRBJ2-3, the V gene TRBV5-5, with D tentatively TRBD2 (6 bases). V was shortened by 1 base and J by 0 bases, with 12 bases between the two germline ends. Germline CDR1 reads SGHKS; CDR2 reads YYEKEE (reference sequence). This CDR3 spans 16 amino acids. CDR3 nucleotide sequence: TGTGCCAGCAGCTTGTATGGAGGGGCTAGCACAGATACGCAGTATTTT. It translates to CASSLYGGASTDTQYF.

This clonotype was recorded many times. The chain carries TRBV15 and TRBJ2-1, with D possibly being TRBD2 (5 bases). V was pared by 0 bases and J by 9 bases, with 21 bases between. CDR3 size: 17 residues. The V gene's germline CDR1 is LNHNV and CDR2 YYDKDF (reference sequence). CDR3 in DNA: TGTGCCACCAGCAGAGATTGGACGCGCGGGTCTGAGACTGAGCAGTTCTTC. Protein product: CATSRDWTRGSETEQFF.

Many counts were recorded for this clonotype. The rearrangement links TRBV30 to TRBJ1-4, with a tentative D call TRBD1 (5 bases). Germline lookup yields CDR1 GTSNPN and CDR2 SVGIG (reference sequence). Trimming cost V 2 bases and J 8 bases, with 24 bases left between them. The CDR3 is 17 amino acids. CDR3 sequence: CAWSPGGGMISVEKLFF. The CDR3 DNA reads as TGTGCCTGGAGTCCTGGGGGGGGGATGATATCTGTCGAAAAACTGTTTTTT.